Here is one T cell receptor beta chain with its context. The sample originates from a study of cytomegalovirus exposure and HLA in healthy donors. Trimming cost V 4 bases and J 4 bases, with 8 bases left between them. The length of the CDR3 is 12 residues. Per the germline V gene, CDR1 is SGHRS and CDR2 is YFSETQ. The primer mix had 60 Vbeta and 13 Jbeta primers. The data were produced by immunoSEQ multiplex PCR, yet TCRdb's version contains in-frame clones alone and is incomplete. The sample data list about 41,000 clones. Sequenced: PBMCs. The genes are TRBV5-1 and TRBJ1-2, with D unclear. The source is a man younger than 45 in good health and CMV-seronegative. CDR3 region: CASSQRSYGYTF. CDR3 in DNA: TGCGCCAGCAGCCAGCGCTCCTATGGCTACACCTTC.